Detailed here is one T cell receptor beta chain. The antigen is not known. Nested PCRs of approximately 16 and 10 cycles, two in total, were run on TCRalpha and TCRbeta cDNA. From its re-call of the 5' RACE reads, TCRdb lists each CDR3 protein once, without DNA. In total, the table holds approximately 140,000 distinct CDR3 sequences. This specimen comes from a study of monozygotic twins with inflammatory bowel disease. Overall study findings and caveats: Lower sharing of clonotypes with other individuals was seen in IBD patients than in healthy twins. This was most marked in patients showing signs of disease activity. Discordant twins showed the same repertoire similarity as concordant twins, possibly from limited power. Distinction of different T cell subtypes was not possible.

The CDR3 totals 11 residues. Germline V gene sequence: CDR1 SGHRS, CDR2 YFSETQ. V gene TRBV5-1 combines with J gene TRBJ1-1. The sequenced sample consisted of blood. The origin of this receptor is a human donor with ulcerative colitis or Crohn's disease, or a healthy co-twin of an affected twin (not recorded which). This CDR3 reads CASKLSTEAFF.